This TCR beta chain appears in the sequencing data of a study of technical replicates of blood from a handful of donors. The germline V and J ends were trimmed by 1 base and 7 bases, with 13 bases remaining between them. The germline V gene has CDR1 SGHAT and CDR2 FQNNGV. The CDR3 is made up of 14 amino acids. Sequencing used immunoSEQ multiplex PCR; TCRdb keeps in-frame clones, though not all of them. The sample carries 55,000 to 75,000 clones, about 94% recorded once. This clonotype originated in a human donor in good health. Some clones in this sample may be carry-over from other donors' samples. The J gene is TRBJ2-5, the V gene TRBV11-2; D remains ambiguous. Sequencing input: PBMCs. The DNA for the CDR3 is TGTGCCAGCAGCTTAGTTGGCGGTTCGGGGACCCAGTACTTC. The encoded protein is CASSLVGGSGTQYF.